Shown below are 22 T cell receptor beta chains from a single sample sequenced in a study of T cells after yellow fever vaccination. TCRdb itself ran the 5' RACE reads through MiXCR, one entry per CDR3 protein. The repertoire holds over 250,000 distinct CDR3 sequences, over 4% seen once, with around 24% in the top ten. Sequences were derived from PBMCs, sampled 5 days after the yellow fever booster vaccination. The receptor set was obtained from a man aged 18-30 years who received the YFV17D yellow fever vaccine.

In this sample, this clonotype turned up many times. V is TRBV15 and J is TRBJ1-5; no reliable D call. V was cut by 1 base and J by 2 bases, with 3 bases left in between. Germline assignment: CDR1 LNHNV and CDR2 YYDKDF (reference sequence). The length of the CDR3 is 13 residues. CDR3 in amino acids: CATSRAGNQPQHF. The DNA for the CDR3 is TGTGCCACCAGCAGAGCGGGCAATCAGCCCCAGCATTTT.

This clonotype was counted at least ten times. This chain uses TRBV3-1 with TRBJ2-3; 10 nucleotides line up with TRBD2. The CDR3 contains 16 residues. CDR1 and CDR2 from the germline V gene are LGHDT and YNNKEL (reference sequence). J gave up 8 bases and V 1 base, and 9 bases lay outside the gene matches. In nucleotides, the CDR3 is TGTGCCAGCAGCCAAGGGGTCAGCGGGGGGGCCGGTACGCAGTATTTT. It yields the protein CASSQGVSGGAGTQYF.

This clonotype occurred a few times. The chain uses TRBV4-1 and TRBJ1-4; TRBD1 agrees at 8 bases. The CDR3 has 16 residues. V gave up 3 bases and J gave up 0 bases; unmatched junction bases: 3. The germline V gene has CDR1 MGHRA and CDR2 YSYEKL. CDR3 sequence reads: CASSHPGGTTNEKLFF. CDR3 nucleotide sequence: TGCGCCAGCAGCCACCCAGGGGGCACAACTAATGAAAAACTGTTTTTT.

The sample holds many counts of this clonotype. The CDR3 DNA reads as TGTGCCAGCTCACCTAGGACAGGGGATATCAATGAGCAGTTCTTC. Its protein product is CASSPRTGDINEQFF. J is TRBJ2-1 and V is TRBV18; 9 positions match TRBD1. J was trimmed by 6 bases and V by 3 bases; bases with no gene match: 6. The CDR3 is made up of 15 amino acids. The germline V gene encodes CDR1 KGHSH and CDR2 LQKENI. The full variable domain, with the rest looked up from reference TRBV18 and TRBJ2-1, is NAGVMQNPRHLVRRRGQEARLRCSPMKGHSHVYWYRQLPEEGLKFMVYLQKENIIDESGMPKERFSAEFPKEGPSILRIQQVVRGDSAAYFCASSPRTGDINEQFFGPGTRLTVL.

CDR3 DNA sequence: TGTGCCAGCAGCGAATTCGTCGGGGGGCTCGCCGGGCGTGGCTACACCTTC. Translating gives CASSEFVGGLAGRGYTF. The chain recombines TRBV11-2 with TRBJ1-2, with D perhaps TRBD1 (6 bases). This CDR3 has 17 residues. In germline, CDR1 is SGHAT, CDR2 FQNNGV. Trimming cost V 5 bases and J 7 bases, with 26 bases left between them.

This clonotype was seen a few times. The chain recombines TRBV7-2 with TRBJ1-1; tentative D call: TRBD1 (5 bases). The CDR3 consists of 14 residues. CDR1 and CDR2 from the germline V gene are SGHTA and FQGNSA. The ends were cut back, 4 bases at V and 3 bases at J, with 12 bases in the middle. The CDR3 region has the DNA TGTGCCAGCAGCTGGCTCCAGGGTTACACTGAAGCTTTCTTT. Translating it yields CASSWLQGYTEAFF. Combining the CDR3 with reference TRBV7-2 and TRBJ1-1 gives the whole variable domain GAGVSQSPSNKVTEKGKDVELRCDPISGHTALYWYRQSLGQGLEFLIYFQGNSAPDKSGLPSDRFSAERTGGSVSTLTIQRTQQEDSAVYLCASSWLQGYTEAFFGQGTRLTVV.

The chain recombines TRBV4-3 with TRBJ2-1; 15 bases line up with TRBD2. Trimming cost V 4 bases and J 6 bases; bases outside gene matches: 13. CDR1 and CDR2 from the germline V gene are LGHNA and YSLEER. The CDR3 extends over 19 amino acids. Written as DNA, the CDR3 is TGCGCCAGCAGCCGATTTATCCCGGGACTAGCGGGGGGCTCCAATGAGCAGTTCTTC. Translation: CASSRFIPGLAGGSNEQFF.

The table lists this clonotype with a few counts. This chain uses TRBV3-1 with TRBJ2-7; D is undetermined. The CDR3 is 14 amino acids. V lost 2 bases and J 1 base, leaving 9 bases between the germline ends. Per the germline V gene, CDR1 is LGHDT and CDR2 is YNNKEL (reference sequence). CDR3 sequence reads: CASSQIPESYEQYF. CDR3 coding DNA: TGTGCCAGCAGCCAAATCCCTGAATCCTACGAGCAGTACTTC.

A few counts support this clonotype. The J gene is TRBJ1-1, the V gene TRBV4-1, with TRBD1 as a possible D gene (6 bases). CDR1 and CDR2 from the germline V gene are MGHRA and YSYEKL. Trimming pared 1 base from V and 4 bases from J, leaving 13 bases between. The CDR3 is 15 amino acids. The chain's CDR3 is CASSQATGFVTEAFF. Here the CDR3 DNA reads TGCGCCAGCAGCCAAGCCACAGGGTTCGTCACTGAAGCTTTCTTT.

This clonotype has a handful of counts. The genes are TRBV20-1 and TRBJ2-7; perhaps TRBD2 as D (6 bases). Germline CDR1 DFQATT, CDR2 SNEGSKA (reference sequence). The CDR3 has 14 amino acids. V lost 6 bases to trimming and J lost 4 bases, with 19 bases between them. The CDR3 region has the DNA TGCAGTGCGGAGGGACCGCTAAACAATTACGAGCAGTACGTC. Translating gives CSAEGPLNNYEQYV.

This clonotype has more than one count but fewer than ten. The rearrangement links TRBV7-2 to TRBJ2-3; D is uncertain. CDR3 length: 14 residues. Germline CDR1 reads SGHTA; CDR2 reads FQGNSA. V shed 1 base and J shed 6 bases, with 11 bases lying between them. The DNA of the CDR3 is TGTGCCAGCAGCTTAGAAGTCGTTGCGGATACGCAGTATTTT. As protein: CASSLEVVADTQYF.

This clonotype showed up just once. The CDR3 sequence is CAISVRELDTQYF. In nucleotides, the CDR3 is TGTGCCATCAGTGTGCGGGAGTTAGATACGCAGTATTTT. V gene TRBV10-3 combines with J gene TRBJ2-3; 7 positions match TRBD2. CDR1 and CDR2 (germline): ENHRY, SYGVKD. The CDR3 spans 13 residues. V shed 4 bases, J shed 5 bases, and the junction held 3 bases outside the gene matches.

This clonotype was detected ten times or more. The chain recombines TRBV29-1 with TRBJ1-5; 11 bases line up with TRBD1. The germline gives CDR1 SQVTM, CDR2 ANQGSEA. V shed 6 bases, J shed 4 bases, and the junction held 2 bases outside the gene matches. This CDR3 comprises 13 residues. The CDR3 loop is CSVGQGANQPQHF. DNA of the CDR3: TGCAGCGTAGGACAGGGGGCTAATCAGCCCCAGCATTTT.

The chain joins TRBV7-9 to TRBJ1-1; tentative D call: TRBD1 (5 bases). The germline CDR1 and CDR2 sequences are SEHNR and FQNEAQ (reference sequence). This CDR3 spans 15 amino acids. V lost 2 bases to trimming and J lost 3 bases, with 13 bases between them. For the CDR3, the DNA is TGTGCCAGCAGCTTACAGGGCTCGGCGGACACTGAAGCTTTCTTT. It encodes CASSLQGSADTEAFF. The full variable domain, completed using reference TRBV7-9 and TRBJ1-1, is DTGVSQNPRHKITKRGQNVTFRCDPISEHNRLYWYRQTLGQGPEFLTYFQNEAQLEKSRLLSDRFSAERPKGSFSTLEIQRTEQGDSAMYLCASSLQGSADTEAFFGQGTRLTVV.

This rearrangement joins TRBV28 to TRBJ2-7, with D perhaps assigned TRBD1 or TRBD2 (5 bases each). CDR1 and CDR2 (germline): MDHEN, SYDVKM. The CDR3 is 12 amino acids. The V gene lost 6 bases and the J gene lost 3 bases, with 9 bases spanning the gap. The DNA of the CDR3 is TGTGCCAGCAGCCGAGGGGACTACGAGCAGTACGTC. This encodes CASSRGDYEQYV.

The table lists this clonotype with many counts. This chain links TRBV30 with TRBJ2-7; D is possibly TRBD2 (5 bases). CDR3 length: 12 amino acids. Germline V gene lookup returns CDR1 GTSNPN and CDR2 SVGIG (reference sequence). V dropped 5 bases and J dropped 2 bases, with 10 bases sitting between them. CDR3 nucleotide sequence: TGTGCCTGGGAGGCCGGGACCTACGAGCAGTACTTC. Translating it yields CAWEAGTYEQYF.

This clonotype has a handful of counts. This chain links TRBV27 with TRBJ1-4; TRBD1 agrees at 7 bases. Germline trimming cut 3 bases from V and 1 base from J; bases unmatched to any gene: 11. CDR1 and CDR2 from the germline V gene are MNHEY and SMNVEV (reference sequence). The CDR3 loop spans 18 amino acids. The CDR3 reads CASSLKGGLLRTNEKLFF. The CDR3 coding sequence is TGTGCCAGCAGTTTGAAAGGGGGCCTATTGAGAACTAATGAAAAACTGTTTTTT.

This clonotype was counted many times. The CDR3 region is CSASRGQPQHF. The DNA of the CDR3 is TGCAGTGCTAGTAGAGGCCAGCCCCAGCATTTT. The chain employs TRBV20-1 and TRBJ1-5, with no clear D. V gave up 3 bases and J gave up 7 bases, with 7 bases separating them. CDR1 is DFQATT and CDR2 is SNEGSKA in the germline V gene (reference sequence). This CDR3 comprises 11 residues.

This clonotype was picked up a small number of times. The J gene is TRBJ2-5, the V gene TRBV4-2; D possibly corresponds to TRBD1 (6 bases). The CDR3 has 14 amino acids. The V end was cut by 4 bases, the J end by 3 bases, with 12 bases between. Germline V gives CDR1 LGHNA, CDR2 YNFKEQ. For the CDR3, the DNA is TGTGCCAGCAGCCCATTTGAGGGGGAAGAGACCCAGTACTTC. It translates to CASSPFEGEETQYF.

This clonotype was observed many times. The V call is TRBV11-2, the J call TRBJ1-1, with 8 bases matching TRBD1. This CDR3 is built from 16 residues. CDR1 SGHAT and CDR2 FQNNGV come from the germline V gene. The V segment lost 5 bases and the J segment 4 bases; nucleotides outside the gene matches: 12. The CDR3 here is CASSTNRGRGPTEAFF. The CDR3 DNA reads as TGTGCCAGCAGCACCAACCGGGGCAGGGGGCCCACTGAAGCTTTCTTT. The whole variable domain, remainder taken from reference TRBV11-2 and TRBJ1-1, is EAGVAQSPRYKIIEKRQSVAFWCNPISGHATLYWYQQILGQGPKLLIQFQNNGVVDDSQLPKDRFSAERLKGVDSTLKIQPAKLEDSAVYLCASSTNRGRGPTEAFFGQGTRLTVV.

A few counts support this clonotype. The chain couples TRBV6-1 to TRBJ2-1, with 10 bases fitting TRBD1. The CDR3 is 18 residues long. Trimming at V came to 1 base and at J to 4 bases, leaving 10 bases not matched to a gene. CDR1 is MNHNS, CDR2 SASEGT, per germline. The CDR3: CASSEVWETGGFYNEQFF. CDR3 DNA: TGTGCCAGCAGTGAAGTCTGGGAGACAGGGGGCTTTTACAATGAGCAGTTCTTC.

The chain is built from TRBV7-8 and TRBJ2-7, with 9 bases identical to TRBD1. CDR3 length equals 18 residues. CDR1 is SGHVS, CDR2 FQNEAQ, per germline. J gave up 9 bases and V 5 bases, and 23 bases lay outside the gene matches. CDR3 nucleotides: TGTGCCAGCAGCGCCACCCGGGACAGGGCACCGGTACGCATTGGGCAGTACGTC. This sequence encodes CASSATRDRAPVRIGQYV.